These T cell receptor beta chains were read from a single sample in a study of cytomegalovirus exposure and HLA in healthy donors. This table comes from immunoSEQ multiplex PCR, and its TCRdb copy is limited to in-frame clones, with some not included. Of about 140,000 clones in the sample, 72% were seen once. The sample was PBMCs. These receptors were taken from a man in his forties or fifties in good health and CMV-seropositive. CDR3s include the opening cysteine and the closing phenylalanine or tryptophan. The order of the fields is J gene, clone size, V gene, D gene, CDR3 protein, CDR3 DNA. A D gene is named only where the DNA matches it firmly. The listing skips clone size in some rows; elsewhere it reads once, few, many or a size class.

>TRBJ1-5|.|TRBV5-5|.
CASSFGQINQPQHF
TGTGCCAGCAGCTTTGGACAGATCAATCAGCCCCAGCATTTT
>TRBJ1-5|.|TRBV2|TRBD1
CASSATGGQQPQHF
TGTGCCAGCAGTGCGACAGGGGGTCAACAGCCCCAGCATTTT
>TRBJ1-2|.|TRBV6-6|TRBD1
CASSPGTVLYGYTF
TGTGCCAGCAGTCCGGGGACAGTCCTCTATGGCTACACCTTC
>TRBJ2-3|.|TRBV7-2|.
CASSLSGHSEDTQYF
TGTGCCAGCAGCTTATCTGGGCACTCAGAAGATACGCAGTATTTT
>TRBJ2-1|.|TRBV10-3|.
CAIRSGSSYNEQFF
TGTGCCATCAGGAGCGGAAGCTCCTACAATGAGCAGTTCTTC
>TRBJ2-7|.|TRBV20-1|TRBD1
CSAAGQDEQYF
TGCAGTGCTGCGGGACAGGACGAGCAGTACTTC
>TRBJ1-5|few|TRBV10-1|.
CASSSLTHQPQHF
TGCGCCAGCAGTAGCCTCACCCATCAGCCCCAGCATTTT
>TRBJ2-7|.|TRBV19|.
CASVGQTIYEQYF
TGTGCCAGCGTGGGACAAACGATCTACGAGCAGTACTTC
>TRBJ2-4|.|TRBV5-4|.
CASSLYGGTFRNIQYF
TGTGCCAGCAGCTTGTATGGAGGGACGTTTAGAAACATTCAGTACTTC
>TRBJ2-6|.|TRBV19|.
CASTLGARFGANVLTF
TGTGCCAGTACCTTGGGGGCGCGTTTTGGGGCCAACGTCCTGACTTTC
>TRBJ1-4|.|TRBV7-9|.
CASSIQTGNREKLFF
TGTGCCAGCAGCATTCAGACGGGCAACAGGGAAAAACTGTTTTTT
>TRBJ2-1|.|TRBV7-9|TRBD1
CASSLAQGADNEQFF
TGTGCCAGCAGCTTAGCACAGGGGGCCGACAATGAGCAGTTCTTC
>TRBJ2-1|few|TRBV11-3|TRBD2
CASSPLAGGLNEQFF
TGTGCCAGCAGCCCTCTAGCGGGAGGATTAAATGAGCAGTTCTTC
>TRBJ2-3|.|TRBV5-8|.
CASSPRGSTDTQYF
TGTGCCAGCAGCCCGCGGGGTAGCACAGATACGCAGTATTTT
>TRBJ2-3|.|TRBV5-4|TRBD1
CASSLEGQGYRTDTQYF
TGTGCCAGCAGCCTGGAGGGACAGGGGTATCGCACAGATACGCAGTATTTT
>TRBJ2-7|.|TRBV11-2|TRBD1
CASSFDYRGEQYF
TGTGCCAGCAGTTTCGATTACAGGGGCGAGCAGTACTTC
>TRBJ2-7|.|TRBV19|.
CASSIGTWMGAYEQYF
TGTGCCAGTAGTATAGGCACTTGGATGGGGGCTTACGAGCAGTACTTC
>TRBJ2-5|.|TRBV9|.
CASSVEGRETQYF
TGTGCCAGCAGCGTAGAGGGGAGGGAGACCCAGTACTTC
>TRBJ2-7|.|TRBV7-9|TRBD2
CASSEGLAGGEQYF
TGTGCCAGCAGCGAGGGACTAGCGGGAGGGGAGCAGTACTTC
>TRBJ2-7|.|TRBV27|TRBD2
CASSWSQREGRDYEQYF
TGTGCCAGCAGTTGGTCGCAGCGGGAGGGCCGGGACTACGAGCAGTACTTC
>TRBJ1-1|.|TRBV25-1|.
CATRQLNTEAFF
TGTGCCACCCGACAGCTGAACACTGAAGCTTTCTTT
>TRBJ1-3|.|TRBV6-5|.
CASRTLLSGNTIYF
TGTGCCAGCAGGACACTCCTCTCTGGAAACACCATATATTTT
>TRBJ1-2|.|TRBV6-1|TRBD1
CASEGQPYGYTF
TGTGCCAGCGAGGGACAGCCCTATGGCTACACCTTC
>TRBJ2-7|.|TRBV19|.
CASSIRTLASSYEQYF
TGTGCCAGTAGTATAAGGACCCTAGCGAGTTCCTACGAGCAGTACTTC
>TRBJ2-7|.|TRBV18|TRBD1
CASSPLTGDSYEQYF
TGTGCCAGCTCACCACTTACAGGGGACTCCTACGAGCAGTACTTC
>TRBJ1-1|.|TRBV19|.
CASSTPGGGGTEAFF
TGTGCCAGTAGTACCCCTGGGGGCGGCGGCACTGAAGCTTTCTTT
>TRBJ1-5|.|TRBV14|.
CASSQAGYNQPQHF
TGTGCCAGCAGCCAAGCGGGATACAATCAGCCCCAGCATTTT